A single sample is the source of the 9 T cell receptor beta chains below, sequenced in a study of beta chain features in type 1 diabetes (dated by TCRdb to 2016 to 2019). Library method: the immunoSEQ multiplex PCR assay. The entire amount of isolated RNA was reverse transcribed using the High Capacity cDNA Reverse Transcription Kit, so the sequenced TCRB transcripts were expressed ones. As stored in TCRdb, this immuneACCESS dataset retains in-frame rearrangements with V and J assigned. A fraction of the clones does not appear; measured against another copy, unresolved V genes explain less than half of the discrepancy, and the remainder lacks a known reason. The sample has 150,000 to 200,000 clones on record, less than 9.5% of them singletons. The ten largest account for 2% to 2.5% of the sample. Input material: central memory CD4+ T cells from blood. The receptors were gathered from a woman younger than 35 in good health.

This clone appeared a few times. This CDR3 is CASSPGQGGRLRAGYTF. CDR3 DNA sequence: TGTGCCAGCAGCCCCGGACAGGGGGGACGGTTGCGCGCTGGCTACACCTTC. The chain links TRBV7-3 to TRBJ1-2; 10 nucleotides align to TRBD1. The V gene end was trimmed by 5 bases and the J gene end by 7 bases; junction bases not matched to a gene: 16. There are 17 residues in the CDR3. Germline V gene data show CDR1 as SGHTA and CDR2 as FQGTGA.

This clone was counted only a few times. This chain joins TRBV4-1 and TRBJ2-2, with TRBD1 matching over 7 bases. V was clipped by 4 bases and J by 0 bases; unmatched bases: 2. This CDR3 is built from 15 residues. The V gene's germline CDR1 is MGHRA and CDR2 YSYEKL. The CDR3 bases are TGCGCCAGCAGCCCCGGGACAGCGAACACCGGGGAGCTGTTTTTT. It codes for CASSPGTANTGELFF.

A few counts support this clone. The chain combines TRBV30 with TRBJ2-4; weak D call: TRBD1 (5 bases). Trimming stripped 2 bases from V and 0 bases from J, with 20 bases between. This CDR3 spans 18 amino acids. The germline V gene encodes CDR1 GTSNPN and CDR2 SVGIG (reference sequence). In nucleotides, the CDR3 is TGTGCCTGGAGTAGAACAGGCAGCAGGCTACTAGCCAAAAACATTCAGTACTTC. Its translation: CAWSRTGSRLLAKNIQYF. Full variable domain (remainder filled in from reference TRBV30 and TRBJ2-4): SQTIHQWPATLVQPVGSPLSLECTVEGTSNPNLYWYRQAAGRGLQLLFYSVGIGQISSEVPQNLSASRPQDRQFILSSKKLLLSDSGFYLCAWSRTGSRLLAKNIQYFGAGTRLSVL.

This clone was found a few times. The chain couples TRBV18 to TRBJ2-7; perhaps TRBD2 as D (5 bases). This CDR3 has 13 amino acids. From germline, CDR1 is KGHSH and CDR2 LQKENI. Trimming cost V 3 bases and J 0 bases, with 6 bases left between them. CDR3 nucleotides: TGTGCCAGCTCACCCGACTACTCCTACGAGCAGTACTTC. Amino acid sequence: CASSPDYSYEQYF.

The V and J genes are TRBV14 and TRBJ2-7; tentative D call: TRBD1 (5 bases). This CDR3 is built from 16 residues. CDR1 is SGHDN and CDR2 is FVKESK in the germline V gene. Trimming cost V 1 base and J 5 bases, with 18 bases left between them. The chain's CDR3 is CASSQVQGTSIDEQYF. The CDR3 DNA reads TGTGCCAGCAGCCAAGTTCAGGGCACTTCCATCGACGAGCAGTACTTC.

The chain joins TRBV30 to TRBJ2-5, with no clear D. Deletions cut 0 bases from V and 1 base from J, with 9 bases between. The CDR3 is 14 amino acids. The germline V gene has CDR1 GTSNPN and CDR2 SVGIG (reference sequence). CDR3 sequence (DNA): TGTGCCTGGAGTGTAAAAACTTTCCAAGAGACCCAGTACTTC. It specifies CAWSVKTFQETQYF.

This clone appeared a few times. This chain uses TRBV18 with TRBJ2-1, with a tentative D call TRBD1 (5 bases). Germline CDR1 is KGHSH and CDR2 is LQKENI. There are 15 residues in the CDR3. V was shortened by 3 bases and J by 0 bases, with 9 bases between the two germline ends. CDR3 protein: CASSPGDSSYNEQFF. The CDR3 DNA reads TGTGCCAGCTCACCCGGAGACAGCTCCTACAATGAGCAGTTCTTC. The full variable domain, rest sourced from reference TRBV18 and TRBJ2-1, is NAGVMQNPRHLVRRRGQEARLRCSPMKGHSHVYWYRQLPEEGLKFMVYLQKENIIDESGMPKERFSAEFPKEGPSILRIQQVVRGDSAAYFCASSPGDSSYNEQFFGPGTRLTVL.

The gene calls are TRBV14 and TRBJ1-3; a possible D gene is TRBD1 (5 bases). Per germline, CDR1 SGHDN and CDR2 FVKESK. Trimming cost V 4 bases and J 4 bases, with 14 bases left between them. The CDR3 is 15 residues long. In nucleotides, the CDR3 is TGTGCCAGCAGCCCGCGACAGCTCCTGGGAAACACCATATATTTT. Its protein is CASSPRQLLGNTIYF.

This clone has only a few counts. The genes are TRBV7-2 and TRBJ2-7, with TRBD1 matching 7 bases. The CDR3 extends over 13 amino acids. Per the germline V gene, CDR1 is SGHTA and CDR2 is FQGNSA. The junction had 5 bases not matched to a gene; V was cut back by 6 bases and J by 3 bases. The CDR3 spells CASRRQGIYEQYF. CDR3 DNA: TGTGCCAGCAGACGACAGGGAATCTACGAGCAGTACTTC.